Listed below are T cell receptor beta chains from one sample, sequenced in a study of blood T cell repertoires in COVID-19. Repertoires were generated with immunoSEQ multiplex PCR, while TCRdb's copy carries only in-frame clones and drops some. Of approximately 200,000 clones listed, approximately 94% were seen once; the top ten hold 0.6% to 0.9%. Sequencing was carried out using peripheral blood. These receptors came from a young man with COVID-19, enrolled during active disease. Both conserved end residues are part of each CDR3. A D gene is named only where the DNA matches it firmly. Rows may omit the clone size; those that give it use once, few, many or a size class.

.	TRBV3-1/TRBV3-2	.	TRBJ1-5	CASSQRPSPAGPQHF	TGTGCCAGCAGCCAAAGGCCTTCCCCGGCGGGGCCCCAGCATTTT
.	TRBV29-1	TRBD1	TRBJ1-1	CSVGQGRTEAFF	TGCAGCGTGGGACAGGGAAGGACTGAAGCTTTCTTT
once	TRBV19	TRBD1	TRBJ1-3	CASAPTGDSGNTIYF	TGTGCCAGCGCTCCTACAGGGGACTCTGGAAACACCATATATTTT
.	TRBV3-1/TRBV3-2	.	TRBJ1-6	CASSHLGQLDNSPLHF	TGTGCCAGCAGCCACCTCGGACAGCTAGATAATTCACCCCTCCACTTT
once	TRBV11-1	.	TRBJ1-1	CASSREMNTEAFF	TGTGCCAGCAGTCGAGAGATGAACACTGAAGCTTTCTTT
.	TRBV18	.	TRBJ1-4	CASSPQEATNEKLFF	TGTGCCAGCTCACCGCAGGAGGCAACTAATGAAAAACTGTTTTTT
few	TRBV4-1	TRBD1	TRBJ1-6	CASSQDPWQGAYSPLHF	TGCGCCAGCAGCCAAGATCCCTGGCAGGGGGCATATTCACCCCTCCACTTT
.	TRBV10-1	TRBD1	TRBJ2-7	CASSDRQGFDEQYF	TGCGCCAGCAGTGATCGACAGGGTTTCGACGAGCAGTACTTC
.	TRBV6-5	.	TRBJ1-4	CASTPQGHFNEKLFF	TGTGCCAGCACCCCACAGGGCCATTTTAATGAAAAACTGTTTTTT
once	TRBV14	TRBD1	TRBJ2-7	CASSQDPRTGGVYEQYF	TGTGCCAGCAGCCAGGATCCGAGGACAGGGGGCGTCTACGAGCAGTACTTC
once	TRBV5-1	.	TRBJ1-3	CASSLGSLSGNTIYF	TGCGCCAGCAGCTTGGGCAGTCTCTCTGGAAACACCATATATTTT
.	TRBV3-1/TRBV3-2	TRBD1	TRBJ2-7	CASSQDRDRRTF	TGTGCCAGCAGCCAAGATCGGGACAGGCGGACATTC
.	TRBV11-1	TRBD2	TRBJ2-1	CASSLGGLAGNEQFF	TGTGCCAGCAGCCTAGGGGGACTAGCGGGAAATGAGCAGTTCTTC
.	TRBV4-1	TRBD2	TRBJ2-5	CASSQVYLAGGQETQYF	TGCGCCAGCAGCCAAGTCTATCTAGCGGGGGGCCAAGAGACCCAGTACTTC
.	TRBV6-5	TRBD1	TRBJ1-5	CASRTGANQPQHF	TGTGCCAGCAGGACAGGGGCTAATCAGCCCCAGCATTTT
.	TRBV14	.	TRBJ1-2	CASSLTAGDSHYGYTF	TGTGCCAGCAGCCTCACCGCGGGGGATAGTCACTATGGCTACACCTTC
.	TRBV5-1	TRBD1	TRBJ1-1	CASSYTGADEAFF	TGCGCCAGCAGCTATACAGGGGCGGATGAAGCTTTCTTT
.	TRBV7-7	.	TRBJ1-5	CASSLQGKSNQPQHF	TGTGCCAGCAGCTTACAGGGAAAGAGCAATCAGCCCCAGCATTTT
.	TRBV6-1	.	TRBJ2-1	CASSEVPRDNEQFF	TGTGCCAGCAGTGAAGTACCACGCGACAATGAGCAGTTCTTC
.	TRBV10-1	TRBD1	TRBJ2-3	CASSEGTGRTDTQYF	TGCGCCAGCAGTGAGGGGACAGGGCGCACAGATACGCAGTATTTT
.	TRBV15	.	TRBJ2-7	CATSRSRNLSYEQYF	TGTGCCACCAGCAGGTCGAGAAACCTATCCTACGAGCAGTACTTC
.	TRBV19	.	TRBJ1-1	CASSITGGTEAFF	TGTGCCAGTAGTATTACGGGGGGGACTGAAGCTTTCTTT
.	TRBV5-4	TRBD1	TRBJ1-1	CASSLRDRNTEAFF	TGTGCCAGCAGCTTGAGGGACAGGAACACTGAAGCTTTCTTT
once	TRBV5-4	TRBD2	TRBJ2-5	CASSSLLLAGGPALQETQYF	TGTGCCAGCAGCTCTCTCCTACTAGCGGGGGGGCCTGCACTCCAAGAGACCCAGTACTTC
.	TRBV30	TRBD1	TRBJ1-4	CAWRGQGGKLFF	TGTGCCTGGAGGGGACAGGGAGGCAAACTGTTTTTT
.	TRBV5-1	.	TRBJ1-2	CASSSNTDTYGYTF	TGCGCCAGCAGCTCCAACACAGATACCTATGGCTACACCTTC
once	TRBV6-1	TRBD1	TRBJ2-1	CASSEGDRVSTFF	TGTGCCAGCAGTGAAGGGGACAGGGTAAGCACGTTCTTC
.	TRBV7-3	.	TRBJ1-4	CASSLSPLTGGGEKLFF	TGTGCCAGCAGCCTATCACCCTTGACGGGGGGCGGTGAAAAACTGTTTTTT
.	TRBV5-1	.	TRBJ2-3	CASSLRSTGATDTQYF	TGCGCCAGCAGCTTGCGGAGCACAGGAGCCACAGATACGCAGTATTTT
.	TRBV5-3	TRBD1	TRBJ2-2	CARSLQKDRGGTGELFF	TGTGCCAGAAGCCTTCAGAAGGACAGGGGAGGGACCGGGGAGCTGTTTTTT
.	TRBV6-1	.	TRBJ1-5	CASSEARADQPQHF	TGTGCCAGCAGTGAAGCGAGGGCCGATCAGCCCCAGCATTTT
.	TRBV5-1	.	TRBJ1-1	CASSHRANTEAFF	TGCGCCAGCAGCCACAGGGCGAACACTGAAGCTTTCTTT
.	TRBV7-9	.	TRBJ2-1	CASSSNRVSSYNEQFF	TGTGCCAGCAGCTCCAACAGGGTGAGCTCCTACAATGAGCAGTTCTTC
.	TRBV3-1/TRBV3-2	TRBD1	TRBJ1-1	CASSDRGSNTEAFF	TGTGCCAGCAGCGACAGGGGTTCGAACACTGAAGCTTTCTTT
.	TRBV2	TRBD2	TRBJ2-5	CASSATLRVSGGQETQYF	TGTGCCAGCAGTGCCACTCTAAGGGTTAGCGGGGGTCAGGAGACCCAGTACTTC
.	TRBV15	TRBD1	TRBJ2-5	CATSRGQGNPLGAETQYF	TGTGCCACCAGCCGAGGACAGGGAAACCCCTTGGGAGCAGAGACCCAGTACTTC
.	TRBV23-1	TRBD1	TRBJ2-7	CASSQSGQGHSYEQYF	TGCGCCAGCAGTCAATCGGGACAGGGACACTCCTACGAGCAGTACTTC
.	TRBV5-1	.	TRBJ1-1	CASSGGTQNTEAFF	TGCGCCAGCAGCGGGGGGACGCAAAACACTGAAGCTTTCTTT
.	TRBV5-4	.	TRBJ1-1	CASSRRDGSNTEAFF	TGTGCCAGCAGCCGGCGGGACGGATCGAACACTGAAGCTTTCTTT
.	TRBV6-5	.	TRBJ1-1	CASSYSGAEAFF	TGTGCCAGCAGTTACAGCGGCGCTGAAGCTTTCTTT
.	TRBV19	.	TRBJ2-5	CASSMIRGAPQETQYF	TGTGCCAGTAGTATGATTCGGGGGGCCCCCCAAGAGACCCAGTACTTC
.	TRBV19	TRBD1	TRBJ2-7	CASTPQGAWDEQYF	TGTGCCAGTACTCCCCAGGGGGCATGGGACGAGCAGTACTTC
.	TRBV5-3	TRBD1	TRBJ2-7	CARSLVARGRFEQYF	TGTGCCAGAAGCTTGGTTGCCAGGGGGCGCTTCGAGCAGTACTTC
few	TRBV9	TRBD2	TRBJ2-3	CASSPSGGVTDTQYF	TGTGCCAGCAGCCCGAGCGGGGGAGTCACAGATACGCAGTATTTT
.	TRBV5-6	.	TRBJ1-6	CASSLRAPGDSPLHF	TGTGCCAGCAGCTTGAGGGCCCCGGGGGATTCACCCCTCCACTTT
.	TRBV10-1	.	TRBJ1-1	CASSRTSGTEAFF	TGCGCCAGCAGTCGGACATCAGGGACTGAAGCTTTCTTT
once	TRBV7-9	.	TRBJ1-2	CASSLMGGDHGYTF	TGTGCCAGCAGCTTGATGGGGGGGGACCATGGCTACACCTTC
.	TRBV5-1	TRBD1	TRBJ1-6	CASSLMSGQGSNSPLHF	TGCGCCAGCAGCTTGATGTCGGGACAGGGAAGCAATTCACCCCTCCACTTT
.	TRBV19	TRBD1	TRBJ1-5	CASSRETGSSQPQHF	TGTGCCAGTAGTAGGGAGACAGGGAGCTCTCAGCCCCAGCATTTT
.	TRBV24-1	.	TRBJ2-2	CATSDSTGTMNTGELFF	TGTGCCACCAGTGATTCAACCGGGACAATGAACACCGGGGAGCTGTTTTTT
.	TRBV5-1	TRBD1	TRBJ2-1	CASSPEGDRVWDEQFF	TGCGCCAGCAGCCCGGAAGGGGACAGGGTTTGGGATGAGCAGTTCTTC
.	TRBV3-1/TRBV3-2	.	TRBJ1-2	CASSHPQGVGYGYTF	TGTGCCAGCAGCCATCCACAGGGAGTTGGCTATGGCTACACCTTC
once	TRBV5-1	.	TRBJ1-3	CASSSTGVSGNTIYF	TGCGCCAGCAGCTCGACGGGAGTCTCTGGAAACACCATATATTTT
.	TRBV6-5	TRBD2	TRBJ2-5	CASSPGGTKETQYF	TGTGCCAGCAGCCCCGGGGGGACGAAAGAGACCCAGTACTTC
.	TRBV3-1/TRBV3-2	.	TRBJ1-6	CASSQQGYNSPLHF	TGTGCCAGCAGCCAACAGGGTTATAATTCACCCCTCCACTTT
few	TRBV5-1	.	TRBJ2-5	CASSSGQETQYF	TGCGCCAGCTCTTCGGGGCAAGAGACCCAGTACTTC